The 14 T cell receptor beta chains reported below all come from one sample, sequenced in a study of vaccination and CD4 T cells after COVID-19 (dated by TCRdb to 2021 to 2024). This specimen's treatment or condition label, interpreted: approximately 11-day PBMC culture with coronavirus spike peptide pools or control peptides (ViraFEST assay). The protocol used for the library was PCR. Sequencing was performed on an Illumina iSeq 100. At the Johns Hopkins FTIC core, DNA from the cultured CD4+ T cells underwent TCR sequencing with the Oncomine TCR Beta short-read assay. In TCRdb, the public reads were trimmed at Q25 with fastp and aligned with MiXCR, with productive beta chains retained. Identical CDR3 protein sequences are pooled into one entry, listed with their most common genes and DNA. In this sample the table shows around 19,000 distinct CDR3 sequences, about two thirds of which occur a single time. The ten largest clones capture around 5.8% of the sample.

Their antigen targets remain unknown. Specimen: CD4+ T cells from blood, cultured in vitro. Receptors were obtained from a human donor who had recovered from COVID-19.

The rearrangement links TRBV6-1 to TRBJ1-5, with 8 nucleotides matching TRBD1. Looked up from germline, CDR1 is MNHNS and CDR2 is SASEGT. J was trimmed by 5 bases and V by 4 bases; bases with no gene match: 10. The CDR3 extends over 16 amino acids. The CDR3: CASSARAGTGDQPQHF. CDR3 coding DNA: TGTGCCAGCAGTGCCCGGGCGGGGACAGGCGATCAGCCCCAGCATTTT.

V gene TRBV6-2 or TRBV6-3 combines with J gene TRBJ2-2; D is unresolved. Germline loops: CDR1 MNHEY, CDR2 SVGEGT. CDR3 length: 14 residues. V was pared by 0 bases and J by 3 bases, with 5 bases between. The CDR3 loop reads CASSYSLDTGELFF. The CDR3 DNA is TGTGCCAGCAGTTACTCTTTGGACACCGGGGAGCTGTTTTTT.

The chain is built from TRBV20-1 and TRBJ2-7, with D unclear. V was clipped by 1 base and J by 4 bases, with 11 bases between them. The CDR3 extends over 13 amino acids. Germline-derived CDR1 and CDR2 are DFQATT and SNEGSKA (reference sequence). The CDR3 loop reads CSARAGLRYEQYF. The CDR3 bases are TGCAGTGCTAGAGCCGGTCTTCGGTACGAGCAGTACTTC.

V is TRBV11-2 and J is TRBJ1-1; no clear D gene. Trimming pared 1 base from V and 1 base from J, leaving 7 bases between. CDR3 length equals 14 residues. Germline CDR1 reads SGHAT; CDR2 reads FQNNGV. The CDR3 DNA sequence: TGTGCCAGCAGCTTAGTCAAGGGGAACACTGAAGCTTTCTTT. This codes for CASSLVKGNTEAFF.

The genes are TRBV10-3 and TRBJ2-7; D is ambiguous. This CDR3 comprises 12 residues. Trimming took off 7 bases at V and 2 bases at J, with 9 bases between the two ends. The germline CDR1 and CDR2 sequences are ENHRY and SYGVKD. The DNA of the CDR3 is TGTGCCATCACCGACCGTACCTACGAGCAGTACTTC. It yields the protein CAITDRTYEQYF.

The chain has TRBV7-3 and TRBJ2-2; D unclear. CDR3 size: 14 residues. V lost 2 bases, J lost 0 bases, and 4 bases lay in between. CDR1 SGHTA and CDR2 FQGTGA come from the germline V gene. CDR3 sequence (DNA): TGTGCCAGCAGCTTACAGACGAACACCGGGGAGCTGTTTTTT. This translates into CASSLQTNTGELFF.

CDR3 DNA: TGTGCCAGCAGTTTACGGGCGACAGGGGTTGGGGGCTATGGCTACACCTTC. It yields the protein CASSLRATGVGGYGYTF. The V call is TRBV27, the J call TRBJ1-2; TRBD1 matches 8 bases. Germline CDR1 MNHEY, CDR2 SMNVEV (reference sequence). CDR3 size: 17 residues. J gave up 4 bases and V 2 bases, and 12 bases lay outside the gene matches.

The chain couples TRBV6-5 to TRBJ1-3; perhaps TRBD1 as D (6 bases). The length of the CDR3 is 14 residues. The germline V and J ends were trimmed by 0 bases and 4 bases, with 7 bases remaining between them. Per germline, CDR1 MNHEY and CDR2 SVGAGI. DNA for the CDR3: TGTGCCAGCAGTTACTCCGGGACAGGAAACACCATATATTTT. This codes for CASSYSGTGNTIYF.

This clonotype was observed a single time. This rearrangement joins TRBV10-2 to TRBJ1-2; unclear D gene. The CDR3 extends over 15 amino acids. Germline CDR1 is WSHSY and CDR2 is SAAADI. Trimming shortened V by 0 bases and J by 0 bases, and 8 bases separated the two germline ends. The CDR3 loop reads CASSESRTTNYGYTF. The CDR3 DNA follows: TGCGCCAGCAGTGAGTCCAGGACGACTAACTATGGCTACACCTTC.

J is TRBJ1-1 and V is TRBV18; 9 nucleotides align to TRBD1. Trimming cost V 1 base and J 1 base; bases outside gene matches: 7. Germline V gene sequence: CDR1 KGHSH, CDR2 LQKENI. The CDR3 has 17 residues. CDR3 bases: TGTGCCAGCTCACCACGGATAGGGGACAGGGCGAACACTGAAGCTTTCTTT. Protein product: CASSPRIGDRANTEAFF.

The J gene is TRBJ2-3, the V gene TRBV28; 8 bases align to TRBD2. With V trimmed by 2 bases and J by 5 bases, 6 bases remained unmatched. The CDR3 has 15 residues. In germline, CDR1 is MDHEN, CDR2 SYDVKM. The CDR3 DNA reads TGTGCCAGCAGTTTAGGAGCGGGAGCGCTAGATACGCAGTATTTT. It codes for CASSLGAGALDTQYF.

There are a few counts of this clonotype. This rearrangement joins TRBV7-2 to TRBJ2-3; TRBD2 matches at 8 bases. The CDR3 spans 15 residues. The V and J ends lost 3 bases and 1 base, in that order; junction bases with no gene match: 3. Germline CDR1 is SGHTA and CDR2 is FQGNSA. The DNA for the CDR3 is TGTGCCAGCAGCTTCCTAGCGGGCCGCACAGATACGCAGTATTTT. Protein product: CASSFLAGRTDTQYF.

The J gene is TRBJ2-2, the V gene TRBV20-1; 13 nucleotides agree with TRBD2. The CDR3 spans 16 residues. V lost 6 bases to trimming and J lost 5 bases; unmatched junction nucleotides: 9. From germline, CDR1 is DFQATT and CDR2 SNEGSKA (reference sequence). CDR3 sequence reads: CSAPGLAGFATGELFF. The CDR3 bases are TGCAGTGCCCCGGGACTAGCGGGATTTGCGACCGGGGAGCTGTTTTTT.

This chain connects TRBV10-3 to TRBJ2-7; 13 bases match TRBD2. The V and J ends lost 5 bases and 1 base, in that order; junction bases with no gene match: 8. In germline, CDR1 is ENHRY, CDR2 SYGVKD. This CDR3 is 17 amino acids long. Here the CDR3 DNA reads TGTGCCATCAGTAAATCCGGGACTAGCGGGATATCCTACGAGCAGTACTTC. It codes for CAISKSGTSGISYEQYF.